These 25 T cell receptor beta chains were sequenced from one sample in a study of blood T cell repertoires in COVID-19. Clones were read by immunoSEQ multiplex PCR, and TCRdb kept only the in-frame ones, dropping some. The sample lists about 300,000 clones, about 80% seen once, with 7.5% to 10% in the top ten. The sequencing sample was made of peripheral blood. These receptors were obtained from a woman in her forties or fifties who had recovered from COVID-19.

The rearrangement joins TRBV30 to TRBJ1-2; TRBD1 is a possible D gene (6 bases). V gave up 0 bases and J gave up 8 bases, with 13 bases separating them. There are 13 residues in the CDR3. Germline loops: CDR1 GTSNPN, CDR2 SVGIG (reference sequence). This chain's CDR3 is CAWSVRGMGGYTF. CDR3 coding DNA: TGTGCCTGGAGTGTAAGGGGGATGGGCGGCTACACCTTC. Based on the CDR3 plus reference TRBV30 and TRBJ1-2, the full variable domain is SQTIHQWPATLVQPVGSPLSLECTVEGTSNPNLYWYRQAAGRGLQLLFYSVGIGQISSEVPQNLSASRPQDRQFILSSKKLLLSDSGFYLCAWSVRGMGGYTFGSGTRLTVV.

V and J are TRBV9 and TRBJ1-6, with D hard to call. CDR1 is SGDLS, CDR2 YYNGEE, per germline. V lost 4 bases, J lost 8 bases, and 13 bases lay in between. This CDR3 is 14 amino acids long. CDR3 region: CASSPWSSDSPLHF. For the CDR3, the DNA is TGTGCCAGCAGCCCATGGAGTTCAGATTCACCCCTCCACTTT.

The J gene is TRBJ2-7, the V gene TRBV19; tentative D call: TRBD2 (6 bases). CDR1 LNHDA and CDR2 SQIVND come from the germline V gene (reference sequence). The CDR3 consists of 14 residues. The germline V and J ends were trimmed by 3 bases and 2 bases, with 11 bases remaining between them. The CDR3 region is CASSITGGAYEQYF. For the CDR3, the DNA is TGTGCCAGTAGTATTACCGGGGGAGCCTACGAGCAGTACTTC.

This clone appeared once. V gene TRBV15 combines with J gene TRBJ2-7; 9 bases agree with TRBD2. Germline V gene lookup returns CDR1 LNHNV and CDR2 YYDKDF (reference sequence). V lost 1 base, J lost 3 bases, and 7 bases stayed unmatched. The CDR3 covers 16 residues. CDR3 nucleotide sequence: TGTGCCACCAGCAGAGGAAAACTAGCGGGTATCTACGAGCAGTACTTC. Amino acid sequence: CATSRGKLAGIYEQYF.

This clone was observed a single time. The CDR3 sequence is CASTSGQFSEKLFF. CDR3 DNA: TGTGCCAGCACCTCGGGACAATTCTCAGAAAAACTGTTTTTT. J is TRBJ1-4 and V is TRBV2, with TRBD1 as a possible D gene (6 bases). The V gene's germline CDR1 is SNHLY and CDR2 FYNNEI. The CDR3 loop spans 14 amino acids. The ends were cut back, 7 bases at V and 8 bases at J, with 17 bases in the middle.

V is TRBV4-1 and J is TRBJ1-5, with unresolved D. V lost 4 bases and J 3 bases, leaving 13 bases between the germline ends. Germline V CDR1 and CDR2: MGHRA, YSYEKL. The CDR3 has 15 amino acids. The CDR3: CASSPRGLTNQPQHF. The DNA of the CDR3 is TGCGCCAGCAGCCCTCGCGGCCTAACCAATCAGCCCCAGCATTTT.

This clone has at least ten counts. The gene calls are TRBV7-2 and TRBJ2-1; TRBD2 matches at 12 bases. Germline CDR1 and CDR2: SGHTA and FQGNSA. The CDR3 has 16 amino acids. The V segment lost 7 bases and the J segment 4 bases; nucleotides outside the gene matches: 8. CDR3 coding DNA: TGTGCCAGCACCCCCCTAGCGGGAGGGGGATACAATGAGCAGTTCTTC. It yields the protein CASTPLAGGGYNEQFF.

The rearrangement uses TRBV9 and TRBJ2-7; 12 nucleotides align to TRBD2. The CDR3 consists of 16 residues. The V gene's germline CDR1 is SGDLS and CDR2 YYNGEE. The J segment lost 2 bases and the V segment lost 3 bases, leaving 6 bases of the junction unmatched. The CDR3 DNA sequence: TGTGCCAGCAGCGGATCCACTAGCGGGAGGACCTACGAGCAGTACTTC. Translation: CASSGSTSGRTYEQYF.

J is TRBJ2-2 and V is TRBV6-5; D unclear. This CDR3 spans 12 amino acids. Germline assignment: CDR1 MNHEY and CDR2 SVGAGI. V gave up 4 bases and J gave up 7 bases, with 7 bases separating them. The CDR3 region is CASSSSGGELFF. The CDR3 DNA reads TGTGCCAGCAGTTCGTCCGGCGGGGAGCTGTTTTTT.

The chain combines TRBV7-9 with TRBJ2-7; D may be TRBD1 (6 bases). Trimming removed 5 bases at V and 2 bases at J, with 16 bases between. Germline CDR1 is SEHNR and CDR2 is FQNEAQ (reference sequence). This CDR3 region has 15 residues. The CDR3 bases are TGTGCCAGCAGCATTTACCGAACAGGGCCCTACGAGCAGTACTTC. It encodes CASSIYRTGPYEQYF.

J is TRBJ2-1 and V is TRBV19; 8 positions agree with TRBD2. Germline CDR1 LNHDA, CDR2 SQIVND (reference sequence). V was clipped by 5 bases and J by 6 bases; unmatched bases: 12. The CDR3 sequence is 16 residues long. CDR3 loop: CASSPERSGRSNEQFF. The CDR3 DNA follows: TGTGCCAGTAGTCCCGAGAGGAGCGGGAGATCCAATGAGCAGTTCTTC.

This clone appeared once. The chain employs TRBV11-2 and TRBJ2-3; D call uncertain. There are 12 residues in the CDR3. Trimming pared 9 bases from V and 6 bases from J, leaving 13 bases between. Germline V gene data show CDR1 as SGHAT and CDR2 as FQNNGV. In DNA, the CDR3 is TGTGCCAGTCAACTCGCCGGGGATACGCAGTATTTT. The encoded protein is CASQLAGDTQYF.

The rearrangement links TRBV29-1 to TRBJ2-3; D is unresolved. The CDR3 extends over 14 amino acids. Germline V CDR1 and CDR2: SQVTM, ANQGSEA. Deletions cut 6 bases from V and 0 bases from J, with 13 bases between. The CDR3 here is CSVRKPTSTDTQYF. For the CDR3, the DNA is TGCAGCGTGAGGAAACCTACTAGCACAGATACGCAGTATTTT.

This clone was seen once. This chain connects TRBV11-2 to TRBJ2-1; D is perhaps TRBD1 (6 bases). V shed 2 bases and J shed 10 bases, with 12 bases lying between them. The CDR3 has 13 residues. CDR1 and CDR2 (germline): SGHAT, FQNNGV. The CDR3 sequence is CASSLSGQREQFF. The CDR3 coding sequence is TGTGCCAGCAGCTTATCCGGACAGCGGGAGCAGTTCTTC.

The chain couples TRBV15 to TRBJ1-1, with 7 nucleotides matching TRBD1. The V segment lost 1 base and the J segment 1 base; nucleotides outside the gene matches: 6. The germline V gene encodes CDR1 LNHNV and CDR2 YYDKDF (reference sequence). CDR3 length: 16 residues. This chain's CDR3 is CATSRGRGQQNTEAFF. CDR3 nucleotides: TGTGCCACCAGCAGAGGGAGGGGGCAACAGAACACTGAAGCTTTCTTT.

The V gene is TRBV12-3 or TRBV12-4, the J gene TRBJ1-2, with D unresolved. This CDR3 region has 13 residues. V lost 3 bases and J 7 bases, leaving 12 bases between the germline ends. CDR3 protein: CASSLVPPGGYTF. As DNA, the CDR3 is TGTGCCAGCAGTTTGGTGCCTCCGGGTGGCTACACCTTC.

The CDR3 DNA sequence: TGTGCCAGCAGTTTACCAGGGAATAATTCACCCCTCCACTTT. Translating it yields CASSLPGNNSPLHF. The genes are TRBV28 and TRBJ1-6; the D gene is possibly TRBD1 (5 bases). V was clipped by 2 bases and J by 5 bases, with 7 bases between them. In germline, CDR1 is MDHEN, CDR2 SYDVKM. The CDR3 sequence is 14 residues long.

The gene calls are TRBV7-8 and TRBJ2-5, with D maybe TRBD2 (6 bases). CDR1 and CDR2 from the germline V gene are SGHVS and FQNEAQ. V dropped 5 bases and J dropped 6 bases, with 22 bases sitting between them. This CDR3 comprises 16 residues. The CDR3 spells CASSPPSLAGRKTQYF. CDR3 coding DNA: TGTGCCAGCAGCCCCCCCTCCCTGGCAGGGAGGAAGACCCAGTACTTC.

The chain's CDR3 is CASTGVLFNEQFF. The CDR3 DNA follows: TGTGCCAGCACCGGGGTCTTATTCAATGAGCAGTTCTTC. The J gene is TRBJ2-1, the V gene TRBV6-5; possibly TRBD2 for D (5 bases). Looked up from germline, CDR1 is MNHEY and CDR2 is SVGAGI. V was trimmed by 7 bases and J by 6 bases, leaving 13 bases between them. The length of the CDR3 is 13 residues.

The rearrangement joins TRBV10-3 to TRBJ2-2; D possibly corresponds to TRBD1 (5 bases). The CDR3 is made up of 15 amino acids. Germline V lookup: CDR1 ENHRY, CDR2 SYGVKD. The V gene lost 0 bases and the J gene lost 4 bases, with 9 bases spanning the gap. CDR3 coding DNA: TGTGCCATCAGTGAGTCGCCAGGGTCCACCGGGGAGCTGTTTTTT. It codes for CAISESPGSTGELFF.

The gene calls are TRBV30 and TRBJ1-5, with D possibly being TRBD1 (5 bases). The V end lost 1 base, the J end lost 6 bases, and 10 bases lay between the germline ends. Germline V CDR1 and CDR2: GTSNPN, SVGIG (reference sequence). The CDR3 sequence is 13 residues long. CDR3 loop: CAWSERGPQPQHF. Written as DNA, the CDR3 is TGTGCCTGGAGTGAAAGGGGCCCTCAGCCCCAGCATTTT.

The chain couples TRBV6-5 to TRBJ2-7; tentatively, D is TRBD2 (6 bases). The V gene lost 7 bases and the J gene lost 3 bases, with 16 bases spanning the gap. CDR3 length: 14 amino acids. Per germline, CDR1 MNHEY and CDR2 SVGAGI. The CDR3 coding sequence is TGTGCCAGCATGGGAAGGGCCGGGGGCTACGAGCAGTACTTC. Translation gives CASMGRAGGYEQYF.

The chain is built from TRBV27 and TRBJ1-2; D not certain. CDR1 MNHEY and CDR2 SMNVEV come from the germline V gene (reference sequence). The CDR3 runs 13 residues. V shed 0 bases and J shed 8 bases, with 10 bases lying between them. CDR3 sequence: CASSLSLSMGYTF. CDR3 nucleotides: TGTGCCAGCAGTTTATCGCTATCAATGGGCTACACCTTC.

The genes are TRBV15 and TRBJ1-2, with D unclear. V lost 0 bases and J 4 bases, leaving 12 bases between the germline ends. Germline V gives CDR1 LNHNV, CDR2 YYDKDF (reference sequence). The CDR3 length is 15 residues. The DNA for the CDR3 is TGTGCCACCAGCAGAGATCTGGTGGCAGTCTATGGCTACACCTTC. The encoded protein is CATSRDLVAVYGYTF.

This chain joins TRBV7-9 and TRBJ2-7, with TRBD1 matching 12 bases. V shed 5 bases and J 5 bases; nucleotides not matched to a gene: 7. This CDR3 contains 15 residues. CDR1 is SEHNR and CDR2 is FQNEAQ in the germline V gene (reference sequence). CDR3 DNA sequence: TGTGCCAGCAGCACGGGAGGGACAGGGGGCCACGAGCAGTACTTC. Translation gives CASSTGGTGGHEQYF.